This section outlines one TCR beta chain sequence together with its context. What this receptor recognizes is not known. No quality values exist for individual bases; no much larger clone is one base distant. This sample stems from a study of CD8 T cells in Susac syndrome (dated by TCRdb to about 2019). Broadly, across the study: Of the Susac syndrome patients who were sequenced, under 10 were in clinical remission while 5 or 6 had clinically active disease. At the time of blood withdrawal, Susac syndrome patients were either therapy-naive, taking corticosteroids (with some also receiving IVIg), or on IVIg alone. Whether CD8+ T cell activation and differentiation in Susac syndrome was antigen driven was tested using repertoire sequencing. The study compared CD8+ T cell repertoire clonality among around 11 healthy donors, about 14 Susac syndrome patients and 15 multiple sclerosis patients. Points the paper makes about the study in general: Roughly 17 and five Susac-specific public clones were found in the total CD8+ and CD8+ TEMRA repertoires, respectively. CD8+ repertoires in Susac syndrome showed clonal expansion, which was highest in CD8+ TEMRA cells and was greater in clinically active patients than in remitting patients. The TCR sequencing and HLA analysis was acknowledged to have included a relatively small number of individuals.

RNA was extracted using the RNeasy kit, and roughly 0.45 to 1 ug of the RNA was reverse transcribed with random hexamers. The immunoSEQ multiplex PCR assay, covering 54 Vbeta and 13 Jbeta segments, was used to amplify TCR beta CDR3 regions. PCR amplification bias was corrected using a synthetic template baseline for primer optimization and computational correction. The paper's processing steps were these. Reads were annotated to V, D and J genes according to IMGT and were analyzed with immunoSEQ Analyzer, with only productive sequences retained. Clonality was calculated as one minus the Shannon entropy normalized by log2 of the number of productive unique sequences. For each patient and control, public and private clones were evaluated among the 100 most prevalent clones. Clones were defined as Susac-specific when absent from the healthy and MS cohorts, from approximately 1,100 published viral clones and from other ImmuneACCESS disease sequences. The raw public reads went through TCRdb reprocessing: fastp at Q25, MiXCR clone calling, in-frame beta chains kept. Rows are unified per CDR3 protein, each entry keeping the most common DNA and genes. TCRdb's processing, not the study's, gives the V and J calls here. This sample is represented by around 23,000 distinct CDR3 sequences; 93% of them were singletons. Jointly, the top ten make up about 0.63% of the sample.

Including cysteine and phenylalanine, the CDR3 has 13 amino acids. The entry retains the CDR3 DNA only, 39 bases that are in frame from base 1. V is cut by 7 bases and J by 5 bases, and the space between the germline ends is 14 bases. From the germline V gene, CDR1 is MDHEN and CDR2 is SYDVKM. Peripheral blood CD8+ and CD4+ T cells from healthy donors, Susac syndrome patients and multiple sclerosis patients were profiled using high-throughput TCR beta sequencing. Susac syndrome patients met recently defined diagnostic criteria for definite or probable disease. Bulk CD8+ and CD4+ T cells were purified by magnetic negative isolation, whereas CD8+ TEMRA cells were enriched by FACS. Blood was collected in EDTA tubes and processed within 24 hours, with PBMCs isolated through density gradient centrifugation. PBMCs intended for TCR sequencing were frozen in liquid nitrogen and were later thawed in a 37 degrees C water bath. A purity of at least 90% was achieved for sorted or isolated CD4+, CD8+ and CD8+ TEMRA cells.

The source of this sequence is a human donor with Susac syndrome. The sequence is built from TRBV28 and TRBJ2-5; no D gene is confidently identified. Sequenced input: CD8+ T cells from PBMCs. The nucleotide sequence is TGTGCCAGCACTCTGTGGGATTCGGAGACCCAGTACTTC. Its protein is CASTLWDSETQYF.